The 15 T cell receptor beta chains in this list originate from one sample, sequenced in a study of cytomegalovirus exposure and HLA in healthy donors. Some clones are missing from TCRdb's copy, which holds only in-frame ones; the method was immunoSEQ multiplex PCR. The data contain 180,000 or so clones, around nine tenths of them singletons. Input material: PBMCs. The source is a man aged 30 to 45 in good health and CMV-seropositive.

CDR3 sequence (DNA): TGCAGCGTTGAAGATCCGGCGACAGAATCCTACGAGCAGTACTTC. This gives the protein CSVEDPATESYEQYF. The gene calls are TRBV29-1 and TRBJ2-7, with D tentatively TRBD1 (5 bases). The CDR3 has 15 amino acids. V was cut by 0 bases and J by 1 base, with 13 bases left in between. Germline V CDR1 and CDR2: SQVTM, ANQGSEA.

The chain combines TRBV2 with TRBJ2-7, with 13 bases that match TRBD2. Per the germline V gene, CDR1 is SNHLY and CDR2 is FYNNEI. V lost 10 bases, J lost 3 bases, and 6 bases stayed unmatched. The CDR3 runs to 14 residues. CDR3 in DNA: TGTGCCATTAGAGGGACTAGCGGGGTCTACGAGCAGTACTTC. It specifies CAIRGTSGVYEQYF.

This clone was detected once. The rearrangement joins TRBV7-8 to TRBJ1-5; D might be TRBD1 (5 bases). CDR1 is SGHVS, CDR2 FQNEAQ, per germline. This CDR3 spans 15 amino acids. V was clipped by 5 bases and J by 6 bases, with 17 bases between them. The CDR3 DNA is TGTGCCAGCAGCCCGGGGGTAGTGGTGGGTCAGCCCCAGCATTTT. Residues: CASSPGVVVGQPQHF.

The rearrangement joins TRBV27 to TRBJ2-1; 7 bases agree with TRBD2. The germline V gene encodes CDR1 MNHEY and CDR2 SMNVEV (reference sequence). This CDR3 is 13 amino acids long. The V gene end was trimmed by 2 bases and the J gene end by 10 bases; junction bases not matched to a gene: 5. DNA for the CDR3: TGTGCCAGCAGTTTAGCGGGAGTGGAAGAGCAGTTCTTC. This translates into CASSLAGVEEQFF.

V and J are TRBV7-9 and TRBJ2-5; possible D gene TRBD1, 6 bases. The germline gives CDR1 SEHNR, CDR2 FQNEAQ (reference sequence). This CDR3 has 15 amino acids. Deletions cut 4 bases from V and 2 bases from J, with 14 bases between. CDR3 in amino acids: CASSSTGTIQETQYF. CDR3 nucleotides: TGTGCCAGCAGCTCGACCGGGACAATACAAGAGACCCAGTACTTC.

The V call is TRBV7-6, the J call TRBJ2-3; 9 positions match TRBD2. CDR1 and CDR2 from the germline V gene are SGHVS and FNYEAQ. With V trimmed by 5 bases and J by 6 bases, 15 bases remained unmatched. CDR3 length: 17 amino acids. The CDR3 loop reads CASSPPGWRGGLDTQYF. The CDR3, as DNA: TGTGCCAGCAGCCCCCCTGGGTGGCGGGGGGGCCTCGATACGCAGTATTTT.

The J gene is TRBJ1-1, the V gene TRBV5-4; D unresolved. CDR3 length: 14 residues. V lost 1 base and J 4 bases, leaving 11 bases between the germline ends. The V gene's germline CDR1 is SGHNT and CDR2 YYREEE (reference sequence). The CDR3 spells CASSLSADVTEAFF. Here the CDR3 DNA reads TGTGCCAGCAGCTTGTCGGCGGATGTCACTGAAGCTTTCTTT.

This clone was counted only a few times. This chain connects TRBV5-1 to TRBJ1-6; D gene uncertain. Trimming removed 4 bases at V and 7 bases at J, with 0 bases between. This CDR3 spans 10 amino acids. CDR1 is SGHRS and CDR2 is YFSETQ in the germline V gene. The CDR3 DNA is TGCGCCAGCAGCAATTCACCCCTCCACTTT. This encodes CASSNSPLHF.

The chain joins TRBV6-5 to TRBJ2-7; D perhaps matches TRBD2 (5 bases). V lost 7 bases to trimming and J lost 2 bases, with 12 bases between them. The CDR3 spans 13 residues. CDR1 is MNHEY and CDR2 is SVGAGI in the germline V gene. CDR3 region: CASKRTGTYEQYF. The CDR3 DNA sequence: TGTGCCAGCAAGAGAACGGGGACCTACGAGCAGTACTTC.

In its sample, this clone was seen once. This sequence joins TRBV30 and TRBJ1-2; 8 bases are a match to TRBD1. Germline CDR1 and CDR2: GTSNPN and SVGIG (reference sequence). This CDR3 has 13 residues. The CDR3 protein is CAYSRGLAYGYTF. The CDR3 region has the DNA TGTGCTTATAGCAGGGGGCTGGCCTATGGCTACACCTTC.

CDR3 in amino acids: CASSQAIGVTGELFF. DNA of the CDR3: TGTGCCAGCAGCCAAGCAATAGGGGTCACCGGGGAGCTGTTTTTT. The genes are TRBV14 and TRBJ2-2; possibly TRBD1 for D (5 bases). CDR3 length: 15 residues. Looked up from germline, CDR1 is SGHDN and CDR2 is FVKESK. Trimming stripped 1 base from V and 4 bases from J, with 10 bases between. The entire variable domain, with the rest obtained from reference TRBV14 and TRBJ2-2, is as follows: EAGVTQFPSHSVIEKGQTVTLRCDPISGHDNLYWYRRVMGKEIKFLLHFVKESKQDESGMPNNRFLAERTGGTYSTLKVQPAELEDSGVYFCASSQAIGVTGELFFGEGSRLTVL.

The V and J genes are TRBV18 and TRBJ1-4; D remains unclear. CDR1 and CDR2 (germline): KGHSH, LQKENI. The CDR3 length is 11 residues. V lost 4 bases to trimming and J lost 8 bases, with 5 bases between them. In DNA, the CDR3 is TGTGCCAGCTCACTAGGGGAAAAACTGTTTTTT. The encoded protein is CASSLGEKLFF.

The chain couples TRBV25-1 to TRBJ2-3; D remains ambiguous. The CDR3 runs to 13 residues. CDR1 is MGHDK and CDR2 is SYGVNS in the germline V gene. The ends were cut back, 6 bases at V and 3 bases at J, with 10 bases in the middle. In DNA, the CDR3 is TGTGCCAGCAGCCCCCCCGAGACAGATACGCAGTATTTT. Amino acids: CASSPPETDTQYF.

This clone has only one observation. The rearrangement links TRBV6-1 to TRBJ2-7, with TRBD2 identical over 8 bases. There are 16 residues in the CDR3. The ends lost 3 bases at V and 3 bases at J; junction bases unmatched: 10. Germline V gene sequence: CDR1 MNHNS, CDR2 SASEGT. Written as DNA, the CDR3 is TGTGCCAGCAGTGAGTTCTGGCGGACTAGCAGCTACGAGCAGTACTTC. It is translated as CASSEFWRTSSYEQYF.

The genes are TRBV2 and TRBJ2-2; 11 bases align to TRBD2. The ends lost 4 bases at V and 4 bases at J; junction bases unmatched: 5. CDR1 and CDR2 (germline): SNHLY, FYNNEI. CDR3 length equals 16 residues. The CDR3 nucleotides are TGTGCCAGCAGTGCTAGCGGGGGGTACAGCACCGGGGAGCTGTTTTTT. Translating gives CASSASGGYSTGELFF.